Listed here are 11 T cell receptor beta chains from one sample, sequenced in a study of response to subunit inactivated influenza vaccine. TCRdb re-called the RT-PCR reads with MiXCR, one entry per CDR3 protein. The data show 560,000 or so distinct CDR3 sequences, under 9% seen once. This specimen consisted of PBMCs from blood, obtained around 2 years after vaccination. The receptors were sampled from a man between 50 and 69 years old who received an inactivated influenza vaccine.

As for this clonotype: A much bigger clone sits one base away, suggesting this may be a read error. The chain uses TRBV7-8 and TRBJ2-3; a weak D match, TRBD2 (6 bases). Germline loops: CDR1 SGHVS, CDR2 FQNEAQ. V gave up 1 base and J gave up 0 bases, with 14 bases separating them. The CDR3 has 17 amino acids. The CDR3 sequence is CASSLGDGGISTDTQYF. In nucleotides, the CDR3 is TGTGCCAGCAGCTTAGGTGACGGCGGGATTAGCACAGATACGCAGTATTTT.

The rearrangement links TRBV11-2 to TRBJ2-1; possibly TRBD1 or TRBD2 for D (5 bases each). V lost 5 bases to trimming and J lost 2 bases, with 22 bases between them. The germline CDR1 and CDR2 sequences are SGHAT and FQNNGV. This CDR3 has 18 residues. DNA of the CDR3: TGTGCCAGCAGCCCGTACCCGGGACCCCAAGGAGCCTACAATGAGCAGTTCTTC. Its translation: CASSPYPGPQGAYNEQFF. Looking up the rest from reference TRBV11-2 and TRBJ2-1 gives the full variable domain: EAGVAQSPRYKIIEKRQSVAFWCNPISGHATLYWYQQILGQGPKLLIQFQNNGVVDDSQLPKDRFSAERLKGVDSTLKIQPAKLEDSAVYLCASSPYPGPQGAYNEQFFGPGTRLTVL.

A few counts support this clonotype. This chain connects TRBV20-1 to TRBJ1-5; no clear D gene. Germline CDR1 is DFQATT and CDR2 is SNEGSKA (reference sequence). CDR3 length: 12 amino acids. V gave up 3 bases and J gave up 9 bases, with 12 bases separating them. The CDR3 DNA reads TGCAGTGCTAGCAAGTCCGCGGGGCCCCAGCATTTT. Translating gives CSASKSAGPQHF.

This clonotype was counted between two and nine times. The rearrangement joins TRBV20-1 to TRBJ1-2; D perhaps matches TRBD1 (6 bases). The CDR3 extends over 14 amino acids. Germline V gene sequence: CDR1 DFQATT, CDR2 SNEGSKA (reference sequence). V lost 0 bases, J lost 4 bases, and 12 bases lay in between. The CDR3 region has the DNA TGCAGTGCTAGAGAAACCGGGGGCGGCTATGGCTACACCTTC. This sequence encodes CSARETGGGYGYTF.

This clonotype was observed at least ten times. V usage is TRBV5-1 and J usage is TRBJ2-7, with D unclear. V was trimmed by 0 bases and J by 0 bases, leaving 10 bases between them. There are 15 residues in the CDR3. The germline CDR1 and CDR2 sequences are SGHRS and YFSETQ. DNA for the CDR3: TGCGCCAGCAGCTTGGACGTGACAAGCTCCTACGAGCAGTACTTC. Translating gives CASSLDVTSSYEQYF.

This clonotype appeared a few times. The chain uses TRBV18 and TRBJ2-1; D is perhaps TRBD2 (6 bases). V gave up 2 bases and J gave up 9 bases, with 14 bases separating them. The germline gives CDR1 KGHSH, CDR2 LQKENI. The CDR3 length is 14 residues. The CDR3 loop reads CASSPMGGLGEQFF. For the CDR3, the DNA is TGTGCCAGCTCACCAATGGGGGGATTAGGTGAGCAGTTCTTC. Drawing the rest from reference TRBV18 and TRBJ2-1, the complete variable domain is NAGVMQNPRHLVRRRGQEARLRCSPMKGHSHVYWYRQLPEEGLKFMVYLQKENIIDESGMPKERFSAEFPKEGPSILRIQQVVRGDSAAYFCASSPMGGLGEQFFGPGTRLTVL.

This clonotype has at least ten counts. The CDR3 here is CASSSSGTNTEAFF. The CDR3 DNA is TGCGCCAGCAGCTCTTCAGGGACGAACACTGAAGCTTTCTTT. The chain joins TRBV5-1 to TRBJ1-1; TRBD1 is a possible D gene (5 bases). From germline, CDR1 is SGHRS and CDR2 YFSETQ. The CDR3 spans 14 residues. V lost 3 bases and J lost 1, with 10 bases in between.

For this clonotype: A much bigger clone sits one base away, suggesting this may be a read error. This chain joins TRBV3-1 and TRBJ1-3; D uncertain. Germline CDR1 LGHDT, CDR2 YNNKEL (reference sequence). The V gene lost 7 bases and the J gene lost 0 bases, with 13 bases spanning the gap. This CDR3 has 15 amino acids. In DNA, the CDR3 is TGTGCCAGCACCCACAGTATTTCCTCTGGAAACACCATATATTTT. The encoded protein is CASTHSISSGNTIYF.

This clonotype came up a few times. J is TRBJ2-7 and V is TRBV20-1; D is possibly TRBD2 (5 bases). Germline CDR1 DFQATT, CDR2 SNEGSKA (reference sequence). V was shortened by 5 bases and J by 2 bases, with 10 bases between the two germline ends. The CDR3 length is 12 residues. The CDR3 nucleotides are TGCAGTGCTGCCAGCGGAGCCTACGAGCAGTACTTC. It translates to CSAASGAYEQYF.

This clonotype was found many times. The chain is built from TRBV5-1 and TRBJ2-2; D remains ambiguous. CDR3 size: 14 residues. V gave up 4 bases and J gave up 1 base, with 8 bases separating them. Germline CDR1 reads SGHRS; CDR2 reads YFSETQ. In nucleotides, the CDR3 is TGCGCCAGCAGCGTGGGAAAGAACACCGGGGAGCTGTTTTTT. As protein: CASSVGKNTGELFF.

V usage is TRBV7-2 and J usage is TRBJ2-1; D is possibly TRBD1 (6 bases). CDR1 SGHTA and CDR2 FQGNSA come from the germline V gene. Trimming cost V 6 bases and J 2 bases, with 14 bases left between them. CDR3 length: 15 amino acids. The CDR3 is CASSSPGDAYNEQFF. The CDR3 DNA reads as TGTGCCAGCAGTTCCCCAGGGGACGCCTACAATGAGCAGTTCTTC.